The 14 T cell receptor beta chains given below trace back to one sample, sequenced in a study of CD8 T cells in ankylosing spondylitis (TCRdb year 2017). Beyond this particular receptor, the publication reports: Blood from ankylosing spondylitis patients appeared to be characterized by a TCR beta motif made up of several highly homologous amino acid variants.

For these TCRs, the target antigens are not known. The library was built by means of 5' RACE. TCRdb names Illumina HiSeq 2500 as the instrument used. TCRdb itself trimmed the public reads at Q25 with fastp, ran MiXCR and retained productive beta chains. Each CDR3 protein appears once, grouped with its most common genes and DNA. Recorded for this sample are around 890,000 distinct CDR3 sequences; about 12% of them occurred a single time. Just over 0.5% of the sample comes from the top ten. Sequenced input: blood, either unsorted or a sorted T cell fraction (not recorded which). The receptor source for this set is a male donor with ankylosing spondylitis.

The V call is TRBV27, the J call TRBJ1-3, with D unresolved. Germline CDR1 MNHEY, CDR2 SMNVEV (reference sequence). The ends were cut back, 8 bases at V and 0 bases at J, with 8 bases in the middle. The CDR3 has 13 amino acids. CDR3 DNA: TGTGCCAGCGGGAGAGGCTCTGGAAACACCATATATTTT. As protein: CASGRGSGNTIYF.

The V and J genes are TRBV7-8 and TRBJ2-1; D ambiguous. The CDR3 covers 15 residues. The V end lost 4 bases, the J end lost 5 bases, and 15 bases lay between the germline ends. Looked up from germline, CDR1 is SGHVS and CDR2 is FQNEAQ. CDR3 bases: TGTGCCAGCAGCTCCCGGCCAACCCCAGACAATGAGCAGTTCTTC. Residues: CASSSRPTPDNEQFF.

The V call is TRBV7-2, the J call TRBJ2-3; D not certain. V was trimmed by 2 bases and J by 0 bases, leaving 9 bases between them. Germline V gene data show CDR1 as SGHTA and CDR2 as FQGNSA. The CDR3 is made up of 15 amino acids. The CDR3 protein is CASSLIVISTDTQYF. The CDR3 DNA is TGTGCCAGCAGCTTAATCGTTATTAGCACAGATACGCAGTATTTT.

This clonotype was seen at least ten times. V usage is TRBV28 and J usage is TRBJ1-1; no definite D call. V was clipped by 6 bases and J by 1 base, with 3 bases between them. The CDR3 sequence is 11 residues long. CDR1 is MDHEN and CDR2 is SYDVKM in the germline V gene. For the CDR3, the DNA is TGTGCCAGCAGGGGGAACACTGAAGCTTTCTTT. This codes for CASRGNTEAFF.

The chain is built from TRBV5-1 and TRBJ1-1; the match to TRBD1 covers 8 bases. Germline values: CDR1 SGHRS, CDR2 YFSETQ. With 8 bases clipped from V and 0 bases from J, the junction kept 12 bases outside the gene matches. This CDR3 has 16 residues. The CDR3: CASPPRDRPMNTEAFF. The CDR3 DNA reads TGCGCCAGTCCTCCCCGGGACAGGCCAATGAACACTGAAGCTTTCTTT.

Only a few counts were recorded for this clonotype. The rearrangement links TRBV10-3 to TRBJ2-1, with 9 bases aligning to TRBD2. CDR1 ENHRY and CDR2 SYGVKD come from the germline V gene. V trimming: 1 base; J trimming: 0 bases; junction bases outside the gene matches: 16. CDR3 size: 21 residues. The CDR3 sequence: CAISELTPGLAQKSSYNEQFF. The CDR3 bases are TGTGCCATCAGTGAGTTAACTCCGGGACTAGCTCAGAAGAGCTCCTACAATGAGCAGTTCTTC.

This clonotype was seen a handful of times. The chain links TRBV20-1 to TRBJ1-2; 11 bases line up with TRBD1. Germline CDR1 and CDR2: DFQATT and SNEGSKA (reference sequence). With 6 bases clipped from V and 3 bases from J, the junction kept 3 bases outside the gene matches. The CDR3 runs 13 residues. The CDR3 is CSARTGGYYGYTF. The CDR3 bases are TGCAGTGCAAGGACAGGGGGCTACTATGGCTACACCTTC.

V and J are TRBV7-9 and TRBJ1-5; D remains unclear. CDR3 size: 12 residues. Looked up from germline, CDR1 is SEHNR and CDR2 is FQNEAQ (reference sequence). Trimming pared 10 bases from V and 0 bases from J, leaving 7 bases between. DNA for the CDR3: TGTGCCACCGACATTAGCAATCAGCCCCAGCATTTT. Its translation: CATDISNQPQHF. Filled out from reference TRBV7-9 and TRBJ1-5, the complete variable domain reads DTGVSQNPRHKITKRGQNVTFRCDPISEHNRLYWYRQTLGQGPEFLTYFQNEAQLEKSRLLSDRFSAERPKGSFSTLEIQRTEQGDSAMYLCATDISNQPQHFGDGTRLSIL.

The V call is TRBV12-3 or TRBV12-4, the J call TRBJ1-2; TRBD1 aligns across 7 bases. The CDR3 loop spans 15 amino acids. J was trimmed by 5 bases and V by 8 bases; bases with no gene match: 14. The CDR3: CASGKGAGGDYGYTF. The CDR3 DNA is TGTGCCAGCGGAAAGGGCGCAGGGGGTGATTATGGCTACACCTTC.

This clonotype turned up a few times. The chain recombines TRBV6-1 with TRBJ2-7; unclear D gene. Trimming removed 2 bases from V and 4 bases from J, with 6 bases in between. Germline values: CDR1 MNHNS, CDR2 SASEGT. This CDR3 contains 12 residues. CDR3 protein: CASSEYYYEQYF. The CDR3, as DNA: TGTGCCAGCAGTGAATATTATTACGAGCAGTACTTC.

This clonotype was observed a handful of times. This CDR3 reads CASRRAGGQPYEQYF. For the CDR3, the DNA is TGTGCCAGCAGGCGAGCAGGGGGACAGCCTTACGAGCAGTACTTC. The chain recombines TRBV6-2 or TRBV6-3 with TRBJ2-7, with 7 positions matching TRBD1. Trimming took 6 bases from V and 4 from J; bases not matched to a gene: 12. CDR3 length: 15 residues. Germline CDR1 and CDR2: MNHEY and SVGEGT.

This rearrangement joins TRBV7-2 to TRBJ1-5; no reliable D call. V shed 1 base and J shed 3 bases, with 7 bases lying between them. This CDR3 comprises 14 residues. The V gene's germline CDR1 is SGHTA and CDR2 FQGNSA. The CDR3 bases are TGTGCCAGCAGCTTAGGACCGGTCAATCAGCCCCAGCATTTT. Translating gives CASSLGPVNQPQHF.

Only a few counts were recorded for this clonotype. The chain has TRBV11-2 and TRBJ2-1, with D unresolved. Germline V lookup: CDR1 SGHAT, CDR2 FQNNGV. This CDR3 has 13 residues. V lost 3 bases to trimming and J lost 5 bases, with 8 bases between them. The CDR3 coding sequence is TGTGCCAGCAGCTTCGCAAGTGACAATGAGCAGTTCTTC. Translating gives CASSFASDNEQFF.

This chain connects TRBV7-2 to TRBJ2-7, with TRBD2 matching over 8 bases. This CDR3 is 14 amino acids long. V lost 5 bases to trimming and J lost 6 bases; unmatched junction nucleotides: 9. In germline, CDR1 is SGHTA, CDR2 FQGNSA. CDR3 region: CASSPGTSGFEQYF. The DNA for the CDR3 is TGTGCCAGCAGCCCCGGGACTAGTGGGTTCGAGCAGTACTTC.